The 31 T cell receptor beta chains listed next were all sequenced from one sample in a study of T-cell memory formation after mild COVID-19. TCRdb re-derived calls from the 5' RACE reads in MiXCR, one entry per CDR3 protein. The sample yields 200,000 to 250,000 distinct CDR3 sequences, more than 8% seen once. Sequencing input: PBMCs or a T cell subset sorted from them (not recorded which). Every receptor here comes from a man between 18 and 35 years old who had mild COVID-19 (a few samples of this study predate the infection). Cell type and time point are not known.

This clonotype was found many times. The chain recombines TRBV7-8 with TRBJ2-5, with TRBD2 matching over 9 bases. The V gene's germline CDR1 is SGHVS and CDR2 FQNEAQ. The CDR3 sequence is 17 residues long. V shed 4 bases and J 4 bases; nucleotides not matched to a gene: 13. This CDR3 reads CASSSAGGQGVLETQYF. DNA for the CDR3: TGTGCCAGCAGCTCAGCGGGGGGCCAGGGGGTGTTAGAGACCCAGTACTTC. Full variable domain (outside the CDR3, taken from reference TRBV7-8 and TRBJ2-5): GAGVSQSPRYKVAKRGQDVALRCDPISGHVSLFWYQQALGQGPEFLTYFQNEAQLDKSGLPSDRFFAERPEGSVSTLKIQRTQQEDSAVYLCASSSAGGQGVLETQYFGPGTRLLVL.

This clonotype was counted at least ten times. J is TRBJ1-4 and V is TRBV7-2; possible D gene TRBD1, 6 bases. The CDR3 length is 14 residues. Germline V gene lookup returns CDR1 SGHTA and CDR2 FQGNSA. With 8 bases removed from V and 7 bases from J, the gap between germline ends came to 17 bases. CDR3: CASARGRVAEKLFF. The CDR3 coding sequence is TGTGCCAGCGCAAGGGGGAGGGTGGCTGAAAAACTGTTTTTT.

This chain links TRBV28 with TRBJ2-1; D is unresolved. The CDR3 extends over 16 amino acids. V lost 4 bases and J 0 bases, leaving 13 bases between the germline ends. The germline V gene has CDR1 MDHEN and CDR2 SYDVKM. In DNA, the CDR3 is TGTGCCAGCAGTTCCTACTCCAGTGGCTCCTACAATGAGCAGTTCTTC. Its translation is CASSSYSSGSYNEQFF.

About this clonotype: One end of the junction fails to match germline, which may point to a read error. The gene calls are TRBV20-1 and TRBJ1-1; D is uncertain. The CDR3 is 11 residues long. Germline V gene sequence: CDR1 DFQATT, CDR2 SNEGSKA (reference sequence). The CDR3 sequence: CARERGTEAFF. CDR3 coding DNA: TGTGCCCGGGAGCGGGGTACTGAAGCTTTCTTT.

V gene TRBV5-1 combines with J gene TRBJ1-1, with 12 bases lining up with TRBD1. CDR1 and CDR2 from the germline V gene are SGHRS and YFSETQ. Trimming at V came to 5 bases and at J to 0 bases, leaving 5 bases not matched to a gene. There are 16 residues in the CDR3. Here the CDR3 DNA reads TGCGCCAGCAGGGCGGGACAGGGGGCGATGAACACTGAAGCTTTCTTT. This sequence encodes CASRAGQGAMNTEAFF.

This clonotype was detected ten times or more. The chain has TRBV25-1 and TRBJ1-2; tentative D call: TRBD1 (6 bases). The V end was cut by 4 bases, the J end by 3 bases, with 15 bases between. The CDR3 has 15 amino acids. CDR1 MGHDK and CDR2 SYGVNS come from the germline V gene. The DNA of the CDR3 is TGTGCCAGCAGTGGGGGGAGCAGGGGATACTATGGCTACACCTTC. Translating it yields CASSGGSRGYYGYTF.

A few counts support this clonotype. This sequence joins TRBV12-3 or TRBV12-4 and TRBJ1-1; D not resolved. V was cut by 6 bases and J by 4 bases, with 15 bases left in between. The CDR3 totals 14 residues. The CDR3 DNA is TGTGCCAGCAGGCCTCGGGAGGTGGGCACTGAAGCTTTCTTT. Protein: CASRPREVGTEAFF.

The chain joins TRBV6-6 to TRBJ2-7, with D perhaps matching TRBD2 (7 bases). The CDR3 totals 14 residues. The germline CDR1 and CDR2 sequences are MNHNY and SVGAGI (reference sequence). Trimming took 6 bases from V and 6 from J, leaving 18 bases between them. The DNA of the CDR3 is TGTGCCAGCAGGGGGGGCAGCGGGGTCGGCGAGCAGTACGTC. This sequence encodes CASRGGSGVGEQYV.

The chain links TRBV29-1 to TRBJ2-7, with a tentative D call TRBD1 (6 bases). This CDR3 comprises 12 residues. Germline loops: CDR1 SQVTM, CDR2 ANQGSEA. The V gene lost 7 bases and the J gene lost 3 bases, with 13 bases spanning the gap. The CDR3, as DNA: TGCAGCGCTACCGGGACAAGCTACGAGCAGTACTTC. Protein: CSATGTSYEQYF.

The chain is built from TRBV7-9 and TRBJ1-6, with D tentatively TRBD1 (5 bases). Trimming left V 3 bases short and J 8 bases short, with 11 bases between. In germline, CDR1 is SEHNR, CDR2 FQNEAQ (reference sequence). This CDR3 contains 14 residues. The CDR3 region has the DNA TGTGCCAGCAGCTTCGGAACCAGGGATTCACCCCTCCACTTT. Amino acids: CASSFGTRDSPLHF.

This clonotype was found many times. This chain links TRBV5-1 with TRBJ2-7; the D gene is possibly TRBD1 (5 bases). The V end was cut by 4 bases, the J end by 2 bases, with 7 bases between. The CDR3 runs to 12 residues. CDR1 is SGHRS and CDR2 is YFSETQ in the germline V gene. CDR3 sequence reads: CASSRQPYEQYF. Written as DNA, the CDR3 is TGCGCCAGCAGCCGACAGCCCTACGAGCAGTACTTC.

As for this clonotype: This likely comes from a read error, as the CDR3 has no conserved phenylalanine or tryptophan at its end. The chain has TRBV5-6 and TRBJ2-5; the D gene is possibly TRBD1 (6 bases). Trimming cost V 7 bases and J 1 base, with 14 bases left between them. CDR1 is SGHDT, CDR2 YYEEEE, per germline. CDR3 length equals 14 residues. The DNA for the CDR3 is TGTGCCAGCCTCCTAGGACAGCGCCAAGAGACCCAGTACTTA. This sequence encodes CASLLGQRQETQYL.

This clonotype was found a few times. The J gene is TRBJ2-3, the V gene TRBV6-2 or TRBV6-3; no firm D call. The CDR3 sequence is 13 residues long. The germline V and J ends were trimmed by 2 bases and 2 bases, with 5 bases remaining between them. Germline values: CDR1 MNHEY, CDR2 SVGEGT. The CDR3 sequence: CASSYRPTDTQYF. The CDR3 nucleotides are TGTGCCAGCAGTTACAGGCCCACAGATACGCAGTATTTT.

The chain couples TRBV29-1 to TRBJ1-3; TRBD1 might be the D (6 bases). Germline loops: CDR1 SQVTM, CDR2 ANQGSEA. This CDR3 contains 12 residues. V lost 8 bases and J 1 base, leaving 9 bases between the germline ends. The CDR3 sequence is CSSRGSGNTIYF. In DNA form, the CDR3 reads TGCAGCTCCAGGGGTTCTGGAAACACCATATATTTT.

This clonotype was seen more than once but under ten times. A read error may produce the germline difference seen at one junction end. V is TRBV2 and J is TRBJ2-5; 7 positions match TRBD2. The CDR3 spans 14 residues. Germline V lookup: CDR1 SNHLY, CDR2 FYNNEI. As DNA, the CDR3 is TGTGCCAGCGGTGAGGACGGACTAGACGTGGGCCAGTACTTC. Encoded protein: CASGEDGLDVGQYF.

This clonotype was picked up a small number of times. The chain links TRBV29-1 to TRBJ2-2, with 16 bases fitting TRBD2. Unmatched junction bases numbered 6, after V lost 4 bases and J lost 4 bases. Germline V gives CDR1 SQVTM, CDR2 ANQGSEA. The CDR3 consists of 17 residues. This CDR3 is CSVGGTSGGAATGELFF. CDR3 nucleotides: TGCAGCGTTGGAGGGACTAGCGGGGGGGCGGCCACCGGGGAGCTGTTTTTT.

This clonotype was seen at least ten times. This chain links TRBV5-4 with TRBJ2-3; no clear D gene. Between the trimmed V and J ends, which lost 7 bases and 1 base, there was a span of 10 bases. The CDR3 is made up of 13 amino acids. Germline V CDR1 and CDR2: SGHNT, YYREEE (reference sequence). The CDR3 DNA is TGTGCCAGCGGCCAATTCGGCACAGATACGCAGTATTTT. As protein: CASGQFGTDTQYF.

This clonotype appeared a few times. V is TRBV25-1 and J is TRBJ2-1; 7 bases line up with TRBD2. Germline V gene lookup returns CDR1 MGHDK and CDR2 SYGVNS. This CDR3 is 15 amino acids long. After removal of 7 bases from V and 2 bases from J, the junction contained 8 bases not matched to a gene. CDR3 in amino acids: CASMVGGTTYNEQFF. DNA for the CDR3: TGTGCCAGCATGGTGGGGGGGACTACCTACAATGAGCAGTTCTTC.

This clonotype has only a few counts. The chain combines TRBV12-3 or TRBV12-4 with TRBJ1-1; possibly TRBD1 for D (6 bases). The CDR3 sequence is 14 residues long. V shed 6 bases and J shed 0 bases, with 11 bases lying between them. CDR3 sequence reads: CASRKTGLNTEAFF. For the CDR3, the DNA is TGTGCCAGCAGGAAAACAGGGTTGAACACTGAAGCTTTCTTT.

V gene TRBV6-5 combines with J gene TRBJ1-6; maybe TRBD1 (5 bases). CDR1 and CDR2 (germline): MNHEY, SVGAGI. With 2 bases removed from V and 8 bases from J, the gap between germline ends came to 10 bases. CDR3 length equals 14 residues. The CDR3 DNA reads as TGTGCCAGCAGTTACGCCAGGGTTGATTCACCCCTCCACTTT. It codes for CASSYARVDSPLHF.

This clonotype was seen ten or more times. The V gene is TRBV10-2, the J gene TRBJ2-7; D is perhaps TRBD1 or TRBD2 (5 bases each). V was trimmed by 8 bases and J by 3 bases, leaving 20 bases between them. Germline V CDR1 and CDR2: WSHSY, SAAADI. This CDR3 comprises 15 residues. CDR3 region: CASQEPSGTFYEQYF. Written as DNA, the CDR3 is TGCGCCAGCCAAGAGCCCTCGGGGACCTTCTACGAGCAGTACTTC.

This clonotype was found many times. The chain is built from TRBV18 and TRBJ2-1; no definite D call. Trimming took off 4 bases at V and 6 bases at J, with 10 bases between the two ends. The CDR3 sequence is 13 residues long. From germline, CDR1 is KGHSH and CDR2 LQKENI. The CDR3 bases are TGTGCCAGCTCACGAGACCGACTCAATGAGCAGTTCTTC. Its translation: CASSRDRLNEQFF.

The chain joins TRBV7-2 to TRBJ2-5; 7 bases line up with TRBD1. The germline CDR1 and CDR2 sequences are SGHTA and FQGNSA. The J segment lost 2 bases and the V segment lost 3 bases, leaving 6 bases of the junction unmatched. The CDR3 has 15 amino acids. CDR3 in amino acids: CASSFNRGGQETQYF. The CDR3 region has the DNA TGTGCCAGCAGCTTTAACAGGGGTGGGCAAGAGACCCAGTACTTC.

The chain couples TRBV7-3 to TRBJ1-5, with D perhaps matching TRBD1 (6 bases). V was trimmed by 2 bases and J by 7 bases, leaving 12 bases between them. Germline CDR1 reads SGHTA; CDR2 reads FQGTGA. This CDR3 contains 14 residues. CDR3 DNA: TGTGCCAGCAGCTTATTGCCAGGGGAACAGCCCCAGCATTTT. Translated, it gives CASSLLPGEQPQHF.

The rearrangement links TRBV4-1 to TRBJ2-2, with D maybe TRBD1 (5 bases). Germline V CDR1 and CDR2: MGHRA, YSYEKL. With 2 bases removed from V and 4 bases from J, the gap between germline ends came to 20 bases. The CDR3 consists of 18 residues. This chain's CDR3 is CASSQWAIRDRGTGELFF. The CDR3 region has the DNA TGCGCCAGCAGCCAATGGGCTATACGAGATAGGGGCACCGGGGAGCTGTTTTTT.

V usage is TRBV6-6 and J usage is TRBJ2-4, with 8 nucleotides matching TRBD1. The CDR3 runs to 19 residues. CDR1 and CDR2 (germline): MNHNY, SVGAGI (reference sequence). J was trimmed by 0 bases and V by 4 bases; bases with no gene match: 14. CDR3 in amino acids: CASSFGHGQGVGAKNIQYF. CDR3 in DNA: TGTGCCAGCAGTTTCGGCCACGGACAGGGTGTGGGAGCCAAAAACATTCAGTACTTC.

DNA of the CDR3: TGTGCCATCAAGGACCGGATCGCCTACAATGAGCAGTTCTTC. This codes for CAIKDRIAYNEQFF. The V and J genes are TRBV10-3 and TRBJ2-1, with D uncertain. Trimming took off 7 bases at V and 2 bases at J, with 12 bases between the two ends. The length of the CDR3 is 14 residues. In germline, CDR1 is ENHRY, CDR2 SYGVKD.

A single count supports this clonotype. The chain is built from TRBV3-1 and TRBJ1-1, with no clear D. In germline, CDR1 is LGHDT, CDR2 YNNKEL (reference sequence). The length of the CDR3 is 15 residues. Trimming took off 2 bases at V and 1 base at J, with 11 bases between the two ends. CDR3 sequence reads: CASSQTGLGNTEAFF. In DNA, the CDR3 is TGTGCCAGCAGCCAAACGGGGTTGGGGAACACTGAAGCTTTCTTT.

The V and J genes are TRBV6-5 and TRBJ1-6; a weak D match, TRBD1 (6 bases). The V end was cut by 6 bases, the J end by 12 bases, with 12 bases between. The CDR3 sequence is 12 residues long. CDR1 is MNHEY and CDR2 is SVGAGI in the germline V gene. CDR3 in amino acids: CASSRTGLPLHF. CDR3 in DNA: TGTGCCAGCAGCCGCACAGGGCTACCCCTCCACTTT.

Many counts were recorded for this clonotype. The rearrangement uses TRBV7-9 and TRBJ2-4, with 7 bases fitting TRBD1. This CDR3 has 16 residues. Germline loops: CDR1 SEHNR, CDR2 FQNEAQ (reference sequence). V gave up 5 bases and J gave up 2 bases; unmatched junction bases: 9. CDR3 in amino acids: CASSHGQVLTKNIQYF. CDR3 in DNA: TGTGCCAGCAGCCACGGACAGGTCCTAACCAAAAACATTCAGTACTTC.

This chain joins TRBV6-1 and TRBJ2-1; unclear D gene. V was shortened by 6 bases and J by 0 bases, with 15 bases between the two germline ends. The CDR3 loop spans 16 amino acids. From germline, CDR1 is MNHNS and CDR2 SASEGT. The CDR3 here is CASSPLTLSSYNEQFF. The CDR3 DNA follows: TGTGCCAGCAGCCCCCTTACACTGAGCTCCTACAATGAGCAGTTCTTC.